These 10 T cell receptor beta chains were sequenced from one sample in a study of blood T cell repertoires in COVID-19. Method: immunoSEQ multiplex PCR; TCRdb's copy keeps in-frame clones and lacks some. The profile shows approximately 470,000 clones, 87% of them singletons. Sequenced input: PBMCs or T cells enriched from blood (not recorded which). The receptors here all came from a woman aged 18-29 years who had recovered from COVID-19.

The chain carries TRBV5-1 and TRBJ2-2; 8 nucleotides line up with TRBD2. Germline CDR1 SGHRS, CDR2 YFSETQ. V shed 2 bases and J 4 bases; nucleotides not matched to a gene: 7. The CDR3 runs to 16 residues. CDR3 DNA: TGCGCCAGCAGCTTCGGTAGCGGGGATGCCACCGGGGAGCTGTTTTTT. Its protein product is CASSFGSGDATGELFF. The whole variable domain, remainder taken from reference TRBV5-1 and TRBJ2-2, is KAGVTQTPRYLIKTRGQQVTLSCSPISGHRSVSWYQQTPGQGLQFLFEYFSETQRNKGNFPGRFSGRQFSNSRSEMNVSTLELGDSALYLCASSFGSGDATGELFFGEGSRLTVL.

Note on this clone: The junction departs from the called germline gene at one end, perhaps through a read error. The chain has TRBV3-1 (or the pseudogene TRBV3-2) and TRBJ2-1, with D tentatively TRBD2 (6 bases). The CDR3 consists of 15 residues. CDR1 is LGHDT and CDR2 is YNNKEL in the germline V gene (reference sequence). The CDR3 loop reads CASSPPPGVYSEQFF. The CDR3 coding sequence is TGTGCCAGCAGCCCCCCCCCGGGAGTCTACAGTGAGCAGTTCTTC.

Written as DNA, the CDR3 is TGCAGCGTGGAGGGAGGACTAGCGGGTAATGAGCAGTTCTTC. It yields the protein CSVEGGLAGNEQFF. The chain employs TRBV29-1 and TRBJ2-1; TRBD2 matches at 11 bases. The junction had 8 bases not matched to a gene; V was cut back by 6 bases and J by 7 bases. The germline V gene encodes CDR1 SQVTM and CDR2 ANQGSEA. The CDR3 length is 14 residues.

The chain has TRBV6-1 and TRBJ1-1; a possible D gene is TRBD1 (6 bases). V lost 0 bases to trimming and J lost 0 bases, with 11 bases between them. Germline lookup yields CDR1 MNHNS and CDR2 SASEGT. CDR3 length: 16 amino acids. The CDR3 is CASSEAGARMNTEAFF. The CDR3 DNA reads as TGTGCCAGCAGTGAAGCGGGGGCCAGGATGAACACTGAAGCTTTCTTT.

The chain has TRBV2 and TRBJ2-5; possibly TRBD1 for D (6 bases). CDR1 is SNHLY and CDR2 is FYNNEI in the germline V gene. V was pared by 7 bases and J by 2 bases, with 11 bases between. The CDR3 loop spans 13 amino acids. The CDR3 is CASIRTVQETQYF. CDR3 sequence (DNA): TGTGCCAGCATAAGGACAGTTCAAGAGACCCAGTACTTC.

This chain uses TRBV12-3 or TRBV12-4 with TRBJ2-1, with a weak D call TRBD2 (6 bases). This CDR3 has 12 residues. Trimming took off 8 bases at V and 8 bases at J, with 13 bases between the two ends. The DNA of the CDR3 is TGTGCCAGCTCGCGGGGCCGCGATGAGCAGTTCTTC. The encoded protein is CASSRGRDEQFF.

A note on this clone: The sample has other DNA sequences that encode this CDR3 too. The chain recombines TRBV7-2 with TRBJ1-5; 11 bases map to TRBD1. Germline CDR1 reads SGHTA; CDR2 reads FQGNSA. J lost 7 bases, V lost 4 bases, and 3 bases had no gene match. This CDR3 spans 14 amino acids. CDR3 protein: CASSSRDRGQPQHF. The CDR3 nucleotides are TGTGCCAGCAGCTCTCGGGACAGGGGGCAGCCCCAGCATTTT.

As to this clone: Different DNA sequences within this sample yield the same CDR3. The chain couples TRBV6-5 to TRBJ1-6; D remains unclear. Trimming removed 4 bases at V and 8 bases at J, with 15 bases between. Germline CDR1 and CDR2: MNHEY and SVGAGI. This CDR3 contains 15 residues. CDR3 sequence: CASSLAGGGHSPLHF. In DNA form, the CDR3 reads TGTGCCAGCAGTTTGGCGGGAGGCGGTCATTCACCCCTCCACTTT.

This clone has only a few counts. The rearrangement links TRBV2 to TRBJ2-3, with 8 bases matching TRBD2. The junction had 8 bases not matched to a gene; V was cut back by 2 bases and J by 4 bases. In germline, CDR1 is SNHLY, CDR2 FYNNEI. This CDR3 contains 16 residues. The CDR3 nucleotides read TGTGCCAGCAGTGAAATAGGACTAGCAATTGCAGATACGCAGTATTTT. Its protein is CASSEIGLAIADTQYF.

This clone has just a few counts. The chain links TRBV2 to TRBJ1-4; weak D call: TRBD1 (5 bases). Trimming took off 6 bases at V and 5 bases at J, with 7 bases between the two ends. Germline CDR1 reads SNHLY; CDR2 reads FYNNEI. The CDR3 is 12 residues long. In DNA form, the CDR3 reads TGTGCCAGCAGAGGGGCAAATGAAAAACTGTTTTTT. Amino acids: CASRGANEKLFF. The full variable domain, rest sourced from reference TRBV2 and TRBJ1-4, is EPEVTQTPSHQVTQMGQEVILRCVPISNHLYFYWYRQILGQKVEFLVSFYNNEISEKSEIFDDQFSVERPDGSNFTLKIRSTKLEDSAMYFCASRGANEKLFFGSGTQLSVL.